Shown below are 11 T cell receptor beta chains from a single sample sequenced in a study of OX40 agonist ivuxolimab in advanced cancers. Data came from immunoSEQ multiplex PCR; TCRdb stores just in-frame clones and leaves some out. The repertoire holds roughly 50,000 clones, 77% seen once, with around 5.9% in the top ten. The source material was CD4+ or CD8+ T cells sorted from blood, sampled in a trial of the OX40 agonist ivuxolimab. The receptors stem from an adult with an advanced solid tumor such as melanoma, head and neck, liver or kidney cancer.

The rearrangement links TRBV7-6 to TRBJ2-6; D gene unclear. The germline V gene encodes CDR1 SGHVS and CDR2 FNYEAQ. The V and J ends lost 5 bases and 0 bases respectively, with 11 bases between them. The CDR3 totals 16 residues. The CDR3: CASSQDENSGANVLTF. The DNA for the CDR3 is TGTGCCAGCAGCCAGGACGAAAACTCTGGGGCCAACGTCCTGACTTTC.

The J gene is TRBJ1-2, the V gene TRBV7-9, with a possible D match to TRBD1 (5 bases). Trimming pared 0 bases from V and 1 base from J, leaving 12 bases between. Germline values: CDR1 SEHNR, CDR2 FQNEAQ (reference sequence). This CDR3 contains 16 residues. CDR3 in amino acids: CASSLAQGTYNYGYTF. The CDR3 DNA sequence: TGTGCCAGCAGCTTAGCGCAGGGCACTTATAACTATGGCTACACCTTC.

The genes are TRBV7-6 and TRBJ2-2; 7 bases fit TRBD1. Germline CDR1 SGHVS, CDR2 FNYEAQ. With V trimmed by 1 base and J by 1 base, 6 bases remained unmatched. The CDR3 sequence is 17 residues long. CDR3 nucleotides: TGTGCCAGCAGCTTAGTTGTCAGGGGGAAGAACACCGGGGAGCTGTTTTTT. This gives the protein CASSLVVRGKNTGELFF.

V gene TRBV7-3 combines with J gene TRBJ2-5; the D call may be TRBD1 or TRBD2 (5 bases each). Germline CDR1 reads SGHTA; CDR2 reads FQGTGA. Trimming removed 5 bases from V and 4 bases from J, with 11 bases in between. CDR3 length: 13 amino acids. The CDR3 DNA reads TGTGCCAGCAGCCGGGGAAGGGGAGAGACCCAGTACTTC. Translating gives CASSRGRGETQYF.

This clone was counted only a few times. V and J are TRBV19 and TRBJ2-3; TRBD2 might be the D (5 bases). CDR1 and CDR2 (germline): LNHDA, SQIVND (reference sequence). The CDR3 spans 13 residues. Deletions cut 5 bases from V and 4 bases from J, with 10 bases between. This CDR3 reads CASSPAGSDTQYF. DNA for the CDR3: TGTGCCAGTAGTCCGGCGGGTTCAGATACGCAGTATTTT.

The chain recombines TRBV19 with TRBJ1-2, with 9 positions matching TRBD1. After removal of 5 bases from V and 2 bases from J, the junction contained 6 bases not matched to a gene. The CDR3 covers 15 residues. The germline CDR1 and CDR2 sequences are LNHDA and SQIVND (reference sequence). This CDR3 is CASSQEGQGNYGYTF. As DNA, the CDR3 is TGTGCCAGTAGTCAAGAGGGACAGGGCAACTATGGCTACACCTTC.

This chain links TRBV10-1 with TRBJ2-7; 9 bases are shared with TRBD1. The CDR3 is 13 residues long. From germline, CDR1 is WNHNN and CDR2 SYGVQD (reference sequence). Losses at the gene ends were 3 bases for V and 4 bases for J; bases not matched to a gene: 1. The CDR3 sequence is CASSEGTGYEQYF. The CDR3 DNA reads as TGCGCCAGCAGTGAAGGGACAGGGTACGAGCAGTACTTC.

The chain recombines TRBV19 with TRBJ1-4, with a possible D match to TRBD1 (6 bases). Between the trimmed V and J ends, which lost 6 bases and 10 bases, there was a span of 27 bases. The CDR3 has 17 amino acids. The germline CDR1 and CDR2 sequences are LNHDA and SQIVND (reference sequence). The CDR3 DNA is TGTGCCAGTAGGACCTCCAGGGGACCCAGAACGGAGGTAAAACTGTTTTTT. This encodes CASRTSRGPRTEVKLFF.

The rearrangement links TRBV18 to TRBJ1-1; 11 nucleotides match TRBD1. Germline loops: CDR1 KGHSH, CDR2 LQKENI. J was trimmed by 3 bases and V by 4 bases; bases with no gene match: 4. The CDR3 has 15 amino acids. The CDR3 reads CASSLGQGAYTEAFF. In DNA form, the CDR3 reads TGTGCCAGCTCACTTGGACAGGGGGCGTACACTGAAGCTTTCTTT.

The rearrangement joins TRBV18 to TRBJ1-2; D ambiguous. Germline V gives CDR1 KGHSH, CDR2 LQKENI. This CDR3 contains 15 residues. Trimming pared 3 bases from V and 0 bases from J, leaving 11 bases between. The CDR3 DNA sequence: TGTGCCAGCTCACCGGAGAGGACGCCTAACTATGGCTACACCTTC. Its translation: CASSPERTPNYGYTF.

The genes are TRBV19 and TRBJ2-7, with 9 bases identical to TRBD1. This CDR3 spans 17 amino acids. Germline V CDR1 and CDR2: LNHDA, SQIVND (reference sequence). With 4 bases clipped from V and 6 bases from J, the junction kept 16 bases outside the gene matches. The CDR3: CASSRDGRGQGLSEQYF. The CDR3 bases are TGTGCCAGTAGTAGAGACGGGCGGGGACAGGGCCTCTCCGAGCAGTACTTC.